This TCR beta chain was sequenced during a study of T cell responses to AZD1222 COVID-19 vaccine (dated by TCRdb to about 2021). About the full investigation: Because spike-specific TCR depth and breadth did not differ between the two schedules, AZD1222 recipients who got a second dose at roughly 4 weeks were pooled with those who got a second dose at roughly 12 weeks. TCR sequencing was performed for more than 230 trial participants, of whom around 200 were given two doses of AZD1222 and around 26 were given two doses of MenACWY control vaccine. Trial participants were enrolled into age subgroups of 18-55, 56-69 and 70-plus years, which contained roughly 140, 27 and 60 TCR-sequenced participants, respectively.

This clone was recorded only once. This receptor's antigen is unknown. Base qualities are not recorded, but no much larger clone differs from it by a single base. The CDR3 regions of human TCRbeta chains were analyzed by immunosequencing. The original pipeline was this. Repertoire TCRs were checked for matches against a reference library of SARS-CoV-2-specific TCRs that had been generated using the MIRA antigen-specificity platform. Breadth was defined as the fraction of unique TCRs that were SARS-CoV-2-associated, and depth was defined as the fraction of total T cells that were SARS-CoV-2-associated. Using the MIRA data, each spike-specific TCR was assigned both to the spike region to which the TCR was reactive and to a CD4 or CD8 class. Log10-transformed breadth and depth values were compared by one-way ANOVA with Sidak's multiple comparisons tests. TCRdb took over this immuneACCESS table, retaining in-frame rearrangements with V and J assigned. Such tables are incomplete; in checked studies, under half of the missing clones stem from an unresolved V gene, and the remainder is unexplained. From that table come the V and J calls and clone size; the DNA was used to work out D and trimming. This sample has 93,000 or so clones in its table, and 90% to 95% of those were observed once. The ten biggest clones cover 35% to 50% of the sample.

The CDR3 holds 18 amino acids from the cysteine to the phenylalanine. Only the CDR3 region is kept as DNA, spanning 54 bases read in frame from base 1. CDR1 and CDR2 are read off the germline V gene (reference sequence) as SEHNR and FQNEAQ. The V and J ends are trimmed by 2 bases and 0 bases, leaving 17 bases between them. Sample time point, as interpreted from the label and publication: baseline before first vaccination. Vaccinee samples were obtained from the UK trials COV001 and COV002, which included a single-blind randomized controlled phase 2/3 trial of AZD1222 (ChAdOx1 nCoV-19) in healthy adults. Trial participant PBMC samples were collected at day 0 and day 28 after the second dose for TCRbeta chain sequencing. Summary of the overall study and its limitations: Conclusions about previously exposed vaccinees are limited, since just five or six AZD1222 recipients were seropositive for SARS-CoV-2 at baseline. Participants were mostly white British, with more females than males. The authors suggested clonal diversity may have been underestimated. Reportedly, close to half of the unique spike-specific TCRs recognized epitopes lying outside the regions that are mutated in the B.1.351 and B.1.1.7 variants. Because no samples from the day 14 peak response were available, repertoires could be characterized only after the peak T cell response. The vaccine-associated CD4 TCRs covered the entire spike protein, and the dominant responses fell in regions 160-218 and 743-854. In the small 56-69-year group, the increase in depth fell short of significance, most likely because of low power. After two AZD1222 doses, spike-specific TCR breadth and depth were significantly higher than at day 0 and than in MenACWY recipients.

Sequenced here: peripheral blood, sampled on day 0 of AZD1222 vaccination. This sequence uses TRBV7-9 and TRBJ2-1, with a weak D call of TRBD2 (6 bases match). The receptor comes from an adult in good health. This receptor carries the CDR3 CASSLWMGGMSSYNEQFF. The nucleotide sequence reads TGTGCCAGCAGCTTATGGATGGGCGGGATGAGCTCCTACAATGAGCAGTTCTTC.